A single sample is the source of the 3 T cell receptor beta chains below, sequenced in a study of blood T cell repertoires in COVID-19. Clones were read by immunoSEQ multiplex PCR, and TCRdb kept only the in-frame ones, dropping some. The sample contains around 130,000 clones, 70% to 80% of which appear only once. Source material: peripheral blood. The receptors stem from a human donor in a cohort sampled during active COVID-19.

This clone was seen only a few times. The chain uses TRBV4-1 and TRBJ1-5; TRBD1 might be the D (6 bases). The germline V gene encodes CDR1 MGHRA and CDR2 YSYEKL. Deletions cut 0 bases from V and 6 bases from J, with 9 bases between. CDR3 length equals 14 residues. In DNA, the CDR3 is TGCGCCAGCAGCCAAGATAAGGGGGTTCAGCCCCAGCATTTT. Translated: CASSQDKGVQPQHF.

The V call is TRBV11-2, the J call TRBJ1-1; TRBD1 matches 9 bases. The CDR3 sequence is 13 residues long. Looked up from germline, CDR1 is SGHAT and CDR2 is FQNNGV. Trimming cost V 4 bases and J 3 bases; bases outside gene matches: 0. The CDR3 loop reads CASSWDRDTEAFF. Written as DNA, the CDR3 is TGTGCCAGCAGCTGGGACAGGGACACTGAAGCTTTCTTT.

This chain links TRBV5-1 with TRBJ1-1; D not certain. V was cut by 4 bases and J by 2 bases, with 9 bases left in between. Per the germline V gene, CDR1 is SGHRS and CDR2 is YFSETQ. This CDR3 contains 13 residues. The CDR3 loop reads CASSGEYNTEAFF. CDR3 in DNA: TGCGCCAGCAGCGGGGAGTATAACACTGAAGCTTTCTTT. Together with reference TRBV5-1 and TRBJ1-1, the CDR3 gives the full variable domain: KAGVTQTPRYLIKTRGQQVTLSCSPISGHRSVSWYQQTPGQGLQFLFEYFSETQRNKGNFPGRFSGRQFSNSRSEMNVSTLELGDSALYLCASSGEYNTEAFFGQGTRLTVV.